The TCR beta chain described here comes from a study of T cells in Graves' hyperthyroidism and ophthalmopathy. Study-level points and caveats: Model predictions of ophthalmopathy came a median approximately 6 months before onset.

This clonotype has at least ten counts. Antigen unknown. TCR beta CDR3 sequences were amplified from RNA transcripts. The study used the HTBI primer set for a first-round RT-PCR of the TCR CDR3. A single record per CDR3 protein comes from TCRdb applying MiXCR to the multiplex PCR reads. The data show hundreds of thousands of distinct CDR3 sequences, approximately 14% seen once. Graves' hyperthyroidism without ophthalmopathy progression within 18 months was termed stable. PBMCs were collected from an approximately 9.2 ml volume of fresh peripheral blood. J lost 3 bases, V lost 6 bases, and 9 bases had no gene match. Germline CDR1 MNHNS, CDR2 SASEGT. This CDR3 has 16 residues.

Sequences were obtained from blood. The receptor was isolated from a woman aged 18-29 years with Graves' hyperthyroidism. The chain has TRBV6-1 and TRBJ1-5; 9 nucleotides match TRBD1. Written as DNA, the CDR3 is TGTGCCAGCAGACCTCAAGGACAGGGGAACAATCAGCCCCAGCATTTT. It yields the protein CASRPQGQGNNQPQHF.